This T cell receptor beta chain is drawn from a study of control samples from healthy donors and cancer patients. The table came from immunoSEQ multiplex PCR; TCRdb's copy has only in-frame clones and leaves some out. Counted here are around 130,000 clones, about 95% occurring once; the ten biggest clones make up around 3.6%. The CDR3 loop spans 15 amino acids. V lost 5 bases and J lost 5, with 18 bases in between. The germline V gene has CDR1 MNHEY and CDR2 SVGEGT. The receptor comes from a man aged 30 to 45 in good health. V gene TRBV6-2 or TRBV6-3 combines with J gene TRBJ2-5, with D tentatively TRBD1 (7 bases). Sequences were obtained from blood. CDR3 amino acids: CASSSRGAGIETQYF. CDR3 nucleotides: TGTGCCAGCAGTAGCAGGGGGGCCGGGATCGAGACCCAGTACTTC.